The clone carrying this TCR beta chain counts as medium-sized. These data come from a study of T cells after somatic rescue of genetic block. This CDR3 comprises 17 residues. V was clipped by 5 bases and J by 4 bases, with 20 bases between them. Germline V CDR1 and CDR2: MGHDK, SYGVNS. Some clones are missing from TCRdb's copy, which holds only in-frame ones; the method was immunoSEQ multiplex PCR. Among roughly 11,000 clones listed, over 55% were seen once. The chain has TRBV25-1 and TRBJ2-2, with a weak D call TRBD1 (6 bases). This TCR derives from a boy younger than 18. The sequenced material came from peripheral blood mononuclear cells (PBMCs). CDR3 sequence (DNA): TGTGCCAGCAGTCCGGGACACTCTACTTATCTCACCGGGGAGCTGTTTTTT. It yields the protein CASSPGHSTYLTGELFF.